The rows below give T cell receptor beta chains drawn from one sample of a study of blood T cell repertoires in COVID-19. Produced via immunoSEQ multiplex PCR; TCRdb's table is partial and in-frame only. The data contain fewer than 120,000 clones, approximately 90% of them singletons. The sample comprised peripheral blood. Receptors originate from a woman aged 45-65 years with acute or convalescent COVID-19. CDR3s include the opening cysteine and the closing phenylalanine or tryptophan. A D gene is named only where the DNA matches it firmly. Where a row states a size, it is once, few, many or the class of an expanded clone; other rows omit it.

clone_size | d_call | j_call | v_call | cdr3_nt | cdr3_aa
. | . | TRBJ2-7 | TRBV10-3 | TGTGCCACCAGTCGGGAGAGGGGCAACTACGAGCAGTACTTC | CATSRERGNYEQYF
. | . | TRBJ1-1 | TRBV19 | TGTGCCAGTAGTAGGAGGAACAGGGTAGGGGCTGAAGCTTTCTTT | CASSRRNRVGAEAFF
once | . | TRBJ2-1 | TRBV12-1 | TGTGCCAGCAGTAAAGCGGGTCGGCAGTTCTTC | CASSKAGRQFF
once | TRBD1 | TRBJ2-5 | TRBV18 | TGTGCCAGCTCACCCGACAGGGCCCGACAAGAGACCCAGTACTTC | CASSPDRARQETQYF
. | TRBD2 | TRBJ2-7 | TRBV6-1 | TGTGCCAGCAGTGAGCCTAGCGGGGGCTACGAGCAGTACTTC | CASSEPSGGYEQYF
. | . | TRBJ2-5 | TRBV5-1 | TGCGCCAGCAGCTTGTTTGGAGTTGGACAGCAAGAGACCCAGTACTTC | CASSLFGVGQQETQYF
. | TRBD2 | TRBJ2-7 | TRBV19 | TGTGCCAGTAGTATGGGACGACTAGCGGGTTTCTACGAGCAGTACTTC | CASSMGRLAGFYEQYF
. | . | TRBJ1-1 | TRBV6-5 | TGTGCCAGCACCCGAGAGGGCAGGACTGAAGCTTTCTTT | CASTREGRTEAFF
. | . | TRBJ2-7 | TRBV4-1 | TGCGCCAGCAGCCAAGATAGTTGGGGAGGCCTCTCCTACGAGCAGTACTTC | CASSQDSWGGLSYEQYF
. | . | TRBJ1-4 | TRBV7-2 | TGTGCCAGCAGCCTCCTGACGGGGAACAATGAAAAACTGTTTTTT | CASSLLTGNNEKLFF
once | TRBD2 | TRBJ2-5 | TRBV19 | TGTGCCAGTAGTAGGGGCGGGAGTGGCCGAGAGACCCAGTACTTC | CASSRGGSGRETQYF
. | . | TRBJ1-5 | TRBV7-9 | TGTGCCAGCAGTGACTCCAGCGGTCAGCCCCAGCATTTT | CASSDSSGQPQHF
. | . | TRBJ2-7 | TRBV3-1/TRBV3-2 | TGTGCCAGCAGCCAAGCAAGGGGTCCCTACGAGCAGTACTTC | CASSQARGPYEQYF
few | TRBD2 | TRBJ2-3 | TRBV14 | TGTGCCAGCAGCCAAGAATACGGACTAGCGGTTACAGATACGCAGTATTTT | CASSQEYGLAVTDTQYF
. | . | TRBJ2-3 | TRBV6-5 | TGTGCCAGCACCCGGACTGGGGGCACAGATACGCAGTATTTT | CASTRTGGTDTQYF
. | TRBD2 | TRBJ2-5 | TRBV24-1 | TGTGCCACCAGTGAGGTAGCGGGCTACCAAGAGACCCAGTACTTC | CATSEVAGYQETQYF
. | TRBD1 | TRBJ2-5 | TRBV6-6 | TGTGCCAGCAGGAACTCCGGGACAGGGCCCCGGGAGACCCAGTACTTC | CASRNSGTGPRETQYF
few | TRBD1 | TRBJ2-3 | TRBV3-1/TRBV3-2 | TGTGCCAGCAGCGACCGGGACAGCGTCACAGATACGCAGTATTTT | CASSDRDSVTDTQYF
. | TRBD2 | TRBJ2-1 | TRBV5-1 | TGCGCCAGCAGCCCGGGACTAGCGGACTACAATGAGCAGTTCTTC | CASSPGLADYNEQFF
. | TRBD1 | TRBJ1-2 | TRBV30 | TGTGCCTGGATCTTCCCCGGACAGGGGGCGAATTTTGGCTATGGCTACACCTTC | CAWIFPGQGANFGYGYTF
few | . | TRBJ1-2 | TRBV3-1/TRBV3-2 | TGTGCCAGCGGGCCCTTGGGCTATGGCTACACCTTC | CASGPLGYGYTF
. | TRBD2 | TRBJ2-2 | TRBV5-1 | TGCGCCAGCAGCCTGGGACTAGCGGGAGAAATGGGGGAGCTGTTTTTT | CASSLGLAGEMGELFF
once | . | TRBJ1-5 | TRBV18 | TGTGCCAGCTCACCAGGGCAGAACCTCTTTAGCAATCAGCCCCAGCATTTT | CASSPGQNLFSNQPQHF
. | TRBD2 | TRBJ2-1 | TRBV20-1 | TGCAGTGCTAGTGGTAGGAATGGGGCGGGAGTCATCTACAATGAGCAGTTCTTC | CSASGRNGAGVIYNEQFF
. | . | TRBJ2-5 | TRBV2 | TGTGCCAGCAGGACCCAGGTGCGAGGCCTAGAGGGAGAGACCCAGTACTTC | CASRTQVRGLEGETQYF